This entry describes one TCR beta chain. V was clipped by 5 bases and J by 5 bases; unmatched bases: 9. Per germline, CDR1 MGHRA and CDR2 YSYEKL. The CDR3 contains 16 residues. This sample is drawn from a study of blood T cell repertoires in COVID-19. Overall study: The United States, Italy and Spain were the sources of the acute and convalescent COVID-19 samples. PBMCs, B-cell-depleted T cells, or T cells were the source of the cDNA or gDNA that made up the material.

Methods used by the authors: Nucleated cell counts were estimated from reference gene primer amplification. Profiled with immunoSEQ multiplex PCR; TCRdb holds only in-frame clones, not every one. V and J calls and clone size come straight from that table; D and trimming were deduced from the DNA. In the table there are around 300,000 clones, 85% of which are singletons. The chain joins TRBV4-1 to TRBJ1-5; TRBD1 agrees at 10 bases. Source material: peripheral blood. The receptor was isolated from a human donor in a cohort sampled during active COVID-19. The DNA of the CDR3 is TGCGCCAGCAGCGATACAGACAGGGGGCTTCATCAGCCCCAGCATTTT. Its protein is CASSDTDRGLHQPQHF.